A single sample gave rise to the 11 T cell receptor beta chains below, sequenced in a study of T-cell memory formation after mild COVID-19. TCRdb independently ran MiXCR on the 5' RACE reads; one entry per CDR3 protein. The table includes a few hundred thousand distinct CDR3 sequences, about 24% detected once. Source material: PBMCs or a T cell subset sorted from them (not recorded which). The origin of the receptors is an adult woman who had mild COVID-19 (a few samples of this study predate the infection). Cell type and time point are not known.

This chain joins TRBV20-1 and TRBJ2-7, with TRBD1 identical over 8 bases. The germline V gene encodes CDR1 DFQATT and CDR2 SNEGSKA (reference sequence). Trimming cost V 1 base and J 0 bases; bases outside gene matches: 11. This CDR3 is 17 amino acids long. The CDR3 loop is CSARGYPTGASSYEQYF. The CDR3 region has the DNA TGCAGTGCTAGAGGTTATCCGACAGGGGCAAGCTCCTACGAGCAGTACTTC.

This clonotype was found a few times. The rearrangement links TRBV24-1 to TRBJ2-3; D is possibly TRBD1 or TRBD2 (6 bases each). Trimming removed 1 base from V and 2 bases from J, with 12 bases in between. The CDR3 has 16 residues. Germline CDR1 reads KGHDR; CDR2 reads SFDVKD. The CDR3 here is CATSDLGGPHTDTQYF. CDR3 coding DNA: TGTGCCACCAGTGATTTAGGGGGGCCCCACACAGATACGCAGTATTTT.

This clonotype has more than one count but fewer than ten. The chain combines TRBV7-9 with TRBJ2-1, with D perhaps matching TRBD1 (6 bases). The CDR3 runs to 14 residues. The ends were cut back, 2 bases at V and 8 bases at J, with 13 bases in the middle. Per the germline V gene, CDR1 is SEHNR and CDR2 is FQNEAQ (reference sequence). The CDR3 DNA reads TGTGCCAGCAGCTTACAGGGGATTGTGTATGAGCAGTTCTTC. Its protein is CASSLQGIVYEQFF.

DNA for the CDR3: TGTGCCAGCAGCCCCGGACAGAGCCTAAGAGGTTACGAGCAGTACTTC. Translating it yields CASSPGQSLRGYEQYF. The chain joins TRBV7-9 to TRBJ2-7, with D possibly being TRBD1 (6 bases). The V end was cut by 5 bases, the J end by 4 bases, with 21 bases between. Germline V gene sequence: CDR1 SEHNR, CDR2 FQNEAQ (reference sequence). The length of the CDR3 is 16 residues.

This clonotype was seen a few times. This chain connects TRBV27 to TRBJ1-1, with unresolved D. V was pared by 5 bases and J by 4 bases, with 17 bases between. CDR1 is MNHEY, CDR2 SMNVEV, per germline (reference sequence). The length of the CDR3 is 15 residues. The CDR3 sequence: CASSLGRPLSTEAFF. CDR3 sequence (DNA): TGTGCCAGCAGTCTTGGACGACCCCTGAGCACTGAAGCTTTCTTT.

The chain has TRBV4-1 and TRBJ2-1, with 8 positions matching TRBD2. Per germline, CDR1 MGHRA and CDR2 YSYEKL. The CDR3 consists of 19 residues. After removal of 0 bases from V and 5 bases from J, the junction contained 15 bases not matched to a gene. The CDR3 reads CASSQELQGLALINNEQFF. The CDR3 DNA follows: TGCGCCAGCAGCCAAGAATTGCAAGGACTAGCCTTAATCAACAATGAGCAGTTCTTC.

V is TRBV12-3 or TRBV12-4 and J is TRBJ1-2; 8 bases map to TRBD1. This CDR3 is built from 11 residues. V gave up 6 bases and J gave up 9 bases; unmatched junction bases: 3. CDR3 region: CASRGQGSYTF. The CDR3 DNA follows: TGTGCCAGCAGAGGACAGGGAAGCTACACCTTC.

The chain is built from TRBV20-1 and TRBJ1-1; D might be TRBD1 (5 bases). V was pared by 6 bases and J by 0 bases, with 11 bases between. This CDR3 comprises 13 residues. CDR1 and CDR2 (germline): DFQATT, SNEGSKA (reference sequence). The CDR3 DNA reads as TGCAGTGCCACCGACAGCATGAACACTGAAGCTTTCTTT. Protein product: CSATDSMNTEAFF.

The chain employs TRBV9 and TRBJ1-2; D gene uncertain. The V gene lost 3 bases and the J gene lost 5 bases, with 14 bases spanning the gap. The CDR3 has 14 residues. Per the germline V gene, CDR1 is SGDLS and CDR2 is YYNGEE. This CDR3 reads CASSAQRTLYGYTF. Written as DNA, the CDR3 is TGTGCCAGCAGCGCCCAACGGACGCTTTATGGCTACACCTTC.

This clonotype was seen repeatedly, ten times or more. V usage is TRBV12-3 or TRBV12-4 and J usage is TRBJ2-2; D call uncertain. The V and J ends lost 8 bases and 1 base respectively, with 14 bases between them. The CDR3 is 15 residues long. The CDR3 reads CASLSRKRNTGELFF. The DNA of the CDR3 is TGTGCCAGCCTCAGTAGGAAGAGGAACACCGGGGAGCTGTTTTTT.

This sequence joins TRBV7-2 and TRBJ2-1; 16 nucleotides line up with TRBD2. The CDR3 has 16 residues. The germline gives CDR1 SGHTA, CDR2 FQGNSA. J gave up 9 bases and V 4 bases, and 6 bases lay outside the gene matches. CDR3 DNA: TGTGCCAGCAGCTCGGGACTAGCGGGGGGGCTCGGTGAGCAGTTCTTC. This gives the protein CASSSGLAGGLGEQFF.